The 27 T cell receptor beta chains below all came from one sample that was sequenced in a study of cytomegalovirus exposure and HLA in healthy donors. 60 Vbeta and 13 Jbeta primers were used in PCR. The table came from immunoSEQ multiplex PCR; TCRdb's copy has only in-frame clones and leaves some out. The table includes roughly 89,000 clones, around 82% detected once. Sequenced: PBMCs. The receptors originated from a man aged 18 to 35 in good health and CMV-seronegative.

This sequence joins TRBV6-1 and TRBJ1-2; 8 positions match TRBD1. Trimming at V came to 6 bases and at J to 6 bases, leaving 6 bases not matched to a gene. CDR1 and CDR2 from the germline V gene are MNHNS and SASEGT. This CDR3 has 13 residues. As DNA, the CDR3 is TGTGCCAGCAGGCAGACAGGGGTAGATGGCTACACCTTC. Its protein product is CASRQTGVDGYTF.

The rearrangement links TRBV4-2 to TRBJ2-7, with D possibly TRBD2 on 5 matching bases. This CDR3 region has 17 residues. Germline V gene sequence: CDR1 LGHNA, CDR2 YNFKEQ. The V end lost 0 bases, the J end lost 3 bases, and 18 bases lay between the germline ends. This CDR3 reads CASSQDWPSRLGYEQYF. The DNA of the CDR3 is TGTGCCAGCAGCCAAGATTGGCCTAGCCGATTAGGCTACGAGCAGTACTTC.

This clone has more than one count but fewer than ten. This chain connects TRBV6-5 to TRBJ2-2, with 9 bases identical to TRBD2. The CDR3 contains 14 residues. With 8 bases clipped from V and 5 bases from J, the junction kept 6 bases outside the gene matches. Per the germline V gene, CDR1 is MNHEY and CDR2 is SVGAGI. CDR3 coding DNA: TGTGCCAGCTTCGTTAGCGGGGGTACCGGGGAGCTGTTTTTT. Its protein is CASFVSGGTGELFF.

The J gene is TRBJ1-2, the V gene TRBV9; TRBD1 agrees at 7 bases. Germline CDR1 is SGDLS and CDR2 is YYNGEE. Trimming cost V 5 bases and J 8 bases; bases outside gene matches: 6. The CDR3 is 12 amino acids. CDR3 region: CASRQGTGGYTF. CDR3 DNA: TGTGCCAGCAGACAGGGGACTGGGGGCTACACCTTC.

The chain employs TRBV25-1 and TRBJ1-1; 9 positions agree with TRBD1. This CDR3 region has 12 residues. V lost 2 bases, J lost 11 bases, and 3 bases stayed unmatched. From germline, CDR1 is MGHDK and CDR2 SYGVNS. This CDR3 reads CASSEGTGTAFF. As DNA, the CDR3 is TGTGCCAGCAGTGAAGGGACAGGGACGGCTTTCTTT.

This clone appeared a single time. This CDR3 is CASSQDRHINTEAFF. In nucleotides, the CDR3 is TGTGCCAGCAGCCAAGATAGACACATCAACACTGAAGCTTTCTTT. The chain couples TRBV14 to TRBJ1-1; no definite D call. V gave up 0 bases and J gave up 2 bases, with 10 bases separating them. This CDR3 region has 15 residues. Germline V gene sequence: CDR1 SGHDN, CDR2 FVKESK.

The chain has TRBV7-2 and TRBJ2-1, with 8 bases that match TRBD1. Germline assignment: CDR1 SGHTA and CDR2 FQGNSA. Germline trimming cut 1 base from V and 2 bases from J; bases unmatched to any gene: 10. The CDR3 is made up of 18 amino acids. CDR3 DNA: TGTGCCAGCAGCTTAGTTCCAGCCGGGACAGGCACCTACAATGAGCAGTTCTTC. The encoded protein is CASSLVPAGTGTYNEQFF.

This chain links TRBV9 with TRBJ1-1; tentatively, D is TRBD1 (5 bases). This CDR3 has 13 amino acids. The germline V gene has CDR1 SGDLS and CDR2 YYNGEE. Trimming stripped 4 bases from V and 5 bases from J, with 12 bases between. CDR3 nucleotide sequence: TGTGCCAGCAGCTTCGGGGAGGGGACTGAAGCTTTCTTT. Amino acids: CASSFGEGTEAFF.

This chain connects TRBV14 to TRBJ2-4; no clear D gene. Looked up from germline, CDR1 is SGHDN and CDR2 is FVKESK. V was trimmed by 1 base and J by 1 base, leaving 11 bases between them. The CDR3 is made up of 16 amino acids. In DNA, the CDR3 is TGTGCCAGCAGCCAAGTAATAGCCGGGGCCAAAAACATTCAGTACTTC. It specifies CASSQVIAGAKNIQYF.

The CDR3 here is CAKEAGGVRDTEAFF. CDR3 nucleotides: TGTGCCAAGGAGGCAGGGGGAGTGAGGGACACTGAAGCTTTCTTT. This chain links TRBV2 with TRBJ1-1; TRBD1 agrees at 7 bases. Germline V lookup: CDR1 SNHLY, CDR2 FYNNEI. V shed 10 bases and J 3 bases; nucleotides not matched to a gene: 14. The CDR3 has 15 amino acids.

The CDR3 loop is CASSRDVSEAFF. For the CDR3, the DNA is TGTGCCAGCTCGCGAGATGTATCTGAAGCTTTCTTT. This rearrangement joins TRBV18 to TRBJ1-1; D remains unclear. V was clipped by 6 bases and J by 6 bases, with 11 bases between them. Germline V gene sequence: CDR1 KGHSH, CDR2 LQKENI. The CDR3 covers 12 residues.

V is TRBV2 and J is TRBJ1-3; D gene uncertain. CDR3 size: 15 residues. V was trimmed by 5 bases and J by 4 bases, leaving 15 bases between them. From germline, CDR1 is SNHLY and CDR2 FYNNEI. CDR3 in DNA: TGTGCCAGCAGTCCATTGCGGGCTTCGGGAAACACCATATATTTT. This sequence encodes CASSPLRASGNTIYF. Combining the CDR3 with reference TRBV2 and TRBJ1-3 gives the whole variable domain EPEVTQTPSHQVTQMGQEVILRCVPISNHLYFYWYRQILGQKVEFLVSFYNNEISEKSEIFDDQFSVERPDGSNFTLKIRSTKLEDSAMYFCASSPLRASGNTIYFGEGSWLTVV.

The chain combines TRBV7-9 with TRBJ1-3; D unclear. Germline V lookup: CDR1 SEHNR, CDR2 FQNEAQ (reference sequence). V shed 1 base and J shed 0 bases, with 7 bases lying between them. The CDR3 runs to 15 residues. The CDR3 DNA reads TGTGCCAGCAGCTTAGTGGAGCTCTCTGGAAACACCATATATTTT. Translated, it gives CASSLVELSGNTIYF.

The chain is built from TRBV7-2 and TRBJ1-1, with 7 bases aligning to TRBD1. V dropped 4 bases and J dropped 6; count of bases not matched to a gene: 8. Looked up from germline, CDR1 is SGHTA and CDR2 is FQGNSA. The CDR3 runs to 14 residues. The CDR3 DNA reads TGTGCCAGCAGCTCGGGACAGCCCGTGGCTGAAGCTTTCTTT. Translating it yields CASSSGQPVAEAFF. The full variable domain, with the rest looked up from reference TRBV7-2 and TRBJ1-1, is GAGVSQSPSNKVTEKGKDVELRCDPISGHTALYWYRQSLGQGLEFLIYFQGNSAPDKSGLPSDRFSAERTGGSVSTLTIQRTQQEDSAVYLCASSSGQPVAEAFFGQGTRLTVV.

The CDR3 loop is CASSTTWVRGKTQYF. The CDR3 DNA sequence: TGTGCCAGCAGTACGACCTGGGTCAGGGGAAAGACCCAGTACTTC. This chain uses TRBV6-5 with TRBJ2-5; a possible D gene is TRBD1 (6 bases). CDR1 and CDR2 (germline): MNHEY, SVGAGI. Trimming removed 5 bases at V and 6 bases at J, with 19 bases between. CDR3 length: 15 amino acids.

The J gene is TRBJ1-4, the V gene TRBV7-6; 9 positions match TRBD1. The CDR3 is 15 residues long. V dropped 5 bases and J dropped 7; count of bases not matched to a gene: 8. Germline V CDR1 and CDR2: SGHVS, FNYEAQ. DNA of the CDR3: TGTGCCAGCAGCCTATCACAGGGGGCGGGTGAAAAACTGTTTTTT. Translating it yields CASSLSQGAGEKLFF.

This clone was found a few times. In DNA form, the CDR3 reads TGTGCCAGCAGCTTAGGATGGACAGGGGCGACTAATGAAAAACTGTTTTTT. Translating gives CASSLGWTGATNEKLFF. This chain joins TRBV7-9 and TRBJ1-4; 9 bases fit TRBD1. The CDR3 is 17 residues long. V was pared by 1 base and J by 2 bases, with 5 bases of the junction left unmatched. CDR1 is SEHNR, CDR2 FQNEAQ, per germline (reference sequence). Supplemented by reference TRBV7-9 and TRBJ1-4, the full variable domain reads DTGVSQNPRHKITKRGQNVTFRCDPISEHNRLYWYRQTLGQGPEFLTYFQNEAQLEKSRLLSDRFSAERPKGSFSTLEIQRTEQGDSAMYLCASSLGWTGATNEKLFFGSGTQLSVL.

This clone appeared a single time. This rearrangement joins TRBV5-1 to TRBJ1-5, with TRBD1 identical over 7 bases. The CDR3 contains 19 residues. Unmatched junction bases numbered 16, after V lost 4 bases and J lost 0 bases. Germline CDR1 and CDR2: SGHRS and YFSETQ. DNA for the CDR3: TGCGCCAGCAGCCCCGAACAGGGGCTGGCGGGATATAGCAATCAGCCCCAGCATTTT. Protein product: CASSPEQGLAGYSNQPQHF.

The V gene is TRBV28, the J gene TRBJ2-5; tentative D call: TRBD1 (5 bases). This CDR3 contains 12 residues. Per germline, CDR1 MDHEN and CDR2 SYDVKM. The ends were cut back, 4 bases at V and 3 bases at J, with 6 bases in the middle. The CDR3 region is CASSYRKETQYF. The CDR3 DNA reads TGTGCCAGCAGTTACAGGAAAGAGACCCAGTACTTC. Full variable domain (remainder filled in from reference TRBV28 and TRBJ2-5): DVKVTQSSRYLVKRTGEKVFLECVQDMDHENMFWYRQDPGLGLRLIYFSYDVKMKEKGDIPEGYSVSREKKERFSLILESASTNQTSMYLCASSYRKETQYFGPGTRLLVL.

This clone was found a few times. The chain uses TRBV7-2 and TRBJ1-1; TRBD1 might be the D (6 bases). Trimming pared 1 base from V and 4 bases from J, leaving 13 bases between. Germline V gene lookup returns CDR1 SGHTA and CDR2 FQGNSA. The CDR3 consists of 15 residues. The CDR3 DNA reads TGTGCCAGCAGCTTAGTGGGGCAGGGGACCACTGAAGCTTTCTTT. Protein sequence: CASSLVGQGTTEAFF. The whole variable domain, remainder taken from reference TRBV7-2 and TRBJ1-1, is GAGVSQSPSNKVTEKGKDVELRCDPISGHTALYWYRQSLGQGLEFLIYFQGNSAPDKSGLPSDRFSAERTGGSVSTLTIQRTQQEDSAVYLCASSLVGQGTTEAFFGQGTRLTVV.

The rearrangement joins TRBV28 to TRBJ1-1; TRBD1 agrees at 7 bases. Germline V gene sequence: CDR1 MDHEN, CDR2 SYDVKM. V lost 4 bases to trimming and J lost 5 bases; unmatched junction nucleotides: 13. The CDR3 has 16 amino acids. CDR3 in amino acids: CASSSPNQGEDTEAFF. The DNA of the CDR3 is TGTGCCAGCAGTTCCCCCAACCAGGGGGAGGATACTGAAGCTTTCTTT.

In the case of this clone: Other DNA sequences in this specimen translate into the identical CDR3. The rearrangement uses TRBV5-4 and TRBJ2-7; 7 bases line up with TRBD2. V lost 4 bases to trimming and J lost 3 bases; unmatched junction nucleotides: 7. Germline V gene lookup returns CDR1 SGHNT and CDR2 YYREEE (reference sequence). The CDR3 is made up of 14 amino acids. As DNA, the CDR3 is TGTGCCAGCAGCCTGTGGGGGGGAGGCTACGAGCAGTACTTC. Translated, it gives CASSLWGGGYEQYF. The full variable domain, rest sourced from reference TRBV5-4 and TRBJ2-7, is ETGVTQSPTHLIKTRGQQVTLRCSSQSGHNTVSWYQQALGQGPQFIFQYYREEENGRGNFPPRFSGLQFPNYSSELNVNALELDDSALYLCASSLWGGGYEQYFGPGTRLTVT.

This sequence joins TRBV7-8 and TRBJ1-2; 7 bases are a match to TRBD1. Losses at the gene ends were 1 base for V and 6 bases for J; bases not matched to a gene: 5. Germline CDR1 reads SGHVS; CDR2 reads FQNEAQ. CDR3 length equals 14 residues. CDR3 in DNA: TGTGCCAGCAGCTTAGAAGGCAGGGGGAATGGCTACACCTTC. Protein: CASSLEGRGNGYTF.

This CDR3 is CASSPPASGGMHEQYF. The CDR3 bases are TGTGCCAGCAGCCCACCTGCTAGCGGGGGTATGCACGAGCAGTACTTC. This chain joins TRBV28 and TRBJ2-7; 10 bases map to TRBD2. Unmatched junction bases numbered 13, after V lost 6 bases and J lost 5 bases. CDR3 size: 16 residues. Germline V lookup: CDR1 MDHEN, CDR2 SYDVKM.

The chain has TRBV5-6 and TRBJ1-5, with TRBD1 as a possible D gene (5 bases). Germline V gene sequence: CDR1 SGHDT, CDR2 YYEEEE. The CDR3 covers 15 residues. V lost 0 bases, J lost 1 base, and 8 bases lay in between. CDR3 DNA sequence: TGTGCCAGCAGCTTGGGGTCAGGGAGCAATCAGCCCCAGCATTTT. Its protein is CASSLGSGSNQPQHF.

The chain carries TRBV6-4 and TRBJ2-7; 11 bases are a match to TRBD1. Trimming at V came to 4 bases and at J to 5 bases, leaving 10 bases not matched to a gene. Germline V lookup: CDR1 MRHNA, CDR2 SNTAGT. The CDR3 spans 16 residues. The CDR3 protein is CASSVETGQGVHEQYF. CDR3 sequence (DNA): TGTGCCAGCAGTGTAGAGACGGGACAGGGGGTCCACGAGCAGTACTTC.

The V call is TRBV10-3, the J call TRBJ1-1, with D hard to call. Germline CDR1 reads ENHRY; CDR2 reads SYGVKD. Trimming removed 2 bases at V and 5 bases at J, with 9 bases between. The CDR3 totals 13 residues. Written as DNA, the CDR3 is TGTGCCATCAGTGAGGGAGGGTATACTGAAGCTTTCTTT. This encodes CAISEGGYTEAFF.